This T cell receptor beta chain appears in the sequencing data of a study of Ad26.COV2.S vaccination and SARS-CoV-2 variants. This CDR3 is 14 amino acids long. From germline, CDR1 is LNHDA and CDR2 SQIVND (reference sequence). V shed 3 bases and J shed 2 bases, with 11 bases lying between them. This clone was seen only a few times. Treatment meaning: over 15 received Ad26.COV2.S at low or high dose, single or two shots; several received placebo; per-sample allocation not given. Following the first vaccine or placebo injection, samples were taken on day 63. In Boston, an adult donor aged 18-55 years took part. Assay: immunoSEQ multiplex PCR; the TCRdb copy retains only in-frame clones and omits some. Among more than 300,000 clones listed, about 88% were seen once.

The V gene is TRBV19, the J gene TRBJ2-7, with a weak D call TRBD1 (5 bases). Sequencing used peripheral blood, obtained in a trial of Ad26.COV2.S vaccine versus placebo. The sequence derives from a person between 18 and 59 years old who received the Ad26.COV2.S COVID-19 vaccine or a placebo. The CDR3 sequence: CASSIGTGPYEQYF. The CDR3 DNA is TGTGCCAGTAGTATCGGAACAGGCCCCTACGAGCAGTACTTC.